This T cell receptor (beta chain) originates from a study of T cell responses to AZD1222 COVID-19 vaccine. General study results and limits: Close to half of spike-specific TCRs reportedly recognize unmutated variant regions. Females made up more of the donors, who were largely white British, and clonal diversity may have come out too low. No repertoire was sampled before or during the peak T cell response, only after it. CD4 TCRs linked to vaccination spanned spike, dominating at 160-218 and 743-854.

With regard to this clone: The antigen is unknown.

The protocol was immunoSEQ multiplex PCR, while the TCRdb copy is restricted to in-frame clones and leaves out a portion. The sample includes 95,000 to 100,000 clones, 70% to 90% seen only once; the top ten take around 1.5%. V lost 1 base to trimming and J lost 9 bases, with 10 bases between them. This CDR3 comprises 13 residues. The germline gives CDR1 SGHTA, CDR2 FQGNSA. This clonotype originated in an adult in good health. The J gene is TRBJ2-1, the V gene TRBV7-2; D unresolved. Here the sequenced sample was peripheral blood, taken on day 0 of AZD1222 vaccination. CDR3 in DNA: TGTGCCAGCAGCTTAGGGGTTTCAGGTGAGCAGTTCTTC. Protein: CASSLGVSGEQFF.